This section outlines one T cell receptor (beta chain) sequence together with its context. The antigen is undetermined. Looked up from germline, CDR1 is MDHEN and CDR2 is SYDVKM. The CDR3 sequence is 16 residues long. Trimming removed 8 bases from V and 0 bases from J, with 17 bases in between. The data stem from a study of vaccination and CD4 T cells after COVID-19. Documented treatment: approximately 11-day PBMC culture with coronavirus spike peptide pools or control peptides (ViraFEST assay). Cultured CD4+ T cell DNA underwent sequencing with the Oncomine TCR Beta short-read assay. MiXCR, applied by TCRdb to the PCR reads, yields one record per CDR3 protein. Of about 11,000 distinct CDR3 sequences in the sample, 73% are singletons; the top ten hold less than 9%.

The sequence was collected from a human donor who had recovered from COVID-19. Input material: CD4+ T cells from blood, cultured in vitro. The rearrangement joins TRBV28 to TRBJ1-5; D uncertain. The CDR3 DNA sequence: TGTGCCAGCCGGCCCCTGGCCGTATATAGCAATCAGCCCCAGCATTTT. This sequence encodes CASRPLAVYSNQPQHF.